This T cell receptor (beta chain) was identified in a study of lymphopenia after photon versus proton radiotherapy. General study findings and limits: Authors raise, but do not show, better survival with proton therapy. Relative stability marked proton patients; photon patients lost diversity and naive cells. After lymphocyte nadir, photon-treated repertoires showed oligoclonal expansion, especially CD8+ Temra. A bigger post-nadir fall in TCR diversity correlated inversely with survival time in deceased patients.

Only in-frame clones appear in the TCRdb table, and some are missing; sequencing was by immunoSEQ multiplex PCR. The sample yields 50,000 or so clones, about 92% seen once. Details on this clone: What it binds is not known.

There are 17 residues in the CDR3. The germline V and J ends were trimmed by 1 base and 0 bases, with 12 bases remaining between them. The germline V gene encodes CDR1 SGHVS and CDR2 FQNEAQ. This chain uses TRBV7-8 with TRBJ1-4; D is uncertain. Sequences were derived from peripheral blood, sampled from a patient treated with photon-based radiotherapy. The source of this sequence is a woman in her thirties or forties with cholangiocarcinoma. CDR3 sequence: CASSLGISLATNEKLFF. The CDR3 DNA sequence: TGTGCCAGCAGCTTAGGGATCAGTCTTGCAACTAATGAAAAACTGTTTTTT.